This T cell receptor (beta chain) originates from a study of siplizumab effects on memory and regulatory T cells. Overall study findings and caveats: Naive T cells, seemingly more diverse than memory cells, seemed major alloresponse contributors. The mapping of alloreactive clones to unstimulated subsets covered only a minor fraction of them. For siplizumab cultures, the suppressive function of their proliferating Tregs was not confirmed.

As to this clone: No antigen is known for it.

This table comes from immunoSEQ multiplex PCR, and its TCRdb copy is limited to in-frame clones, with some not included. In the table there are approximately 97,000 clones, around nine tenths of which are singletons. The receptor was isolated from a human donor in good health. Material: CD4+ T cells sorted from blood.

In nucleotides, the CDR3 is TGTGCCAGCAGCTTTACGGCGCTAACGAGCTACACCTTC. This gives the protein CASSFTALTSYTF. J is TRBJ1-2 and V is TRBV5-8; D gene unclear. Germline assignment: CDR1 SGHTS and CDR2 YDEGEE. This CDR3 region has 13 residues. Deletions cut 2 bases from V and 9 bases from J, with 14 bases between.